The T cell receptor (beta chain) described here comes from a study of blood T cell repertoires in COVID-19. Study as a whole: Among Cohort 3 donors, those recovered had two negative PCRs, clearance, or symptom resolution.

In the original workflow: Amplification of reference gene primers was used by the study to estimate nucleated cell counts. The data were produced by immunoSEQ multiplex PCR, yet TCRdb's version contains in-frame clones alone and is incomplete. V, J and clone size derive from that table, while D and trimming were established from the DNA sequence. The sample holds about 200,000 clones; about 85% are singletons and the top ten take around 23%. Between the trimmed V and J ends, which lost 2 bases and 8 bases, there was a span of 16 bases. CDR3 size: 15 residues. Per germline, CDR1 LGHNA and CDR2 YNFKEQ. Those enrolled, adults aged about 18 to 89 years, came from about two dozen US areas. This clone was recorded a few times.

The clonotype was recovered from a woman aged 40 to 55 in a cohort exposed to, infected with or recovered from COVID-19 (not recorded which). The sample was PBMCs or T cells enriched from blood (not recorded which). This chain connects TRBV4-2 to TRBJ2-4, with D perhaps TRBD1 (6 bases). CDR3 loop: CASSQSIRGWDIQYF. The DNA for the CDR3 is TGTGCCAGCAGCCAATCTATTAGGGGGTGGGACATTCAGTACTTC.